This note documents a single TCR beta chain sequence. No antigen is known for it. Genomic DNA, serving as template, underwent TCR beta VDJ and CDR3 profiling. Via MiXCR, TCRdb re-called the reads, giving one row per CDR3 protein. The data show roughly 220,000 distinct CDR3 sequences, around three fifths seen once. Whoever was chosen for sequencing had shown CD8+CD57+ cell expansion by flow cytometry. The cohort consisted entirely of patients having severe acquired aplastic anemia. The data are from a study of CD8+CD57+ T cells in acquired aplastic anemia. Looking at the study overall: DNA per sorted CD4+ or CD8+ sample ranged about 0.18 to 30 ug, averaging about 3 ug.

Points from the study as a whole: Patients shared twenty-nine CD8+ CDR3 sequences with controls. The CD8+ Simpson's diversity of patients and controls was not significantly different.

Sequenced material: sorted CD4+, CD8+, or CD8+CD57+ T cells (not recorded which) from PBMCs. This clonotype was obtained from a human donor with aplastic anemia.

CDR3 DNA: TGCAGTGCTAGGACCAGAGGGACAGGCTCCTACGAGCAGTACTTC. It translates to CSARTRGTGSYEQYF. V and J are TRBV20-1 and TRBJ2-7; 8 bases match TRBD1. CDR1 is DFQATT, CDR2 SNEGSKA, per germline (reference sequence). V lost 3 bases and J lost 0; bases outside the gene matches: 7. This CDR3 spans 15 amino acids.